These T cell receptor beta chains were read from a single sample in a study of molecular identifiers for immune sequencing clone quantification. TCRdb re-called the PCR reads with MiXCR, one entry per CDR3 protein. This sample carries around 300,000 distinct CDR3 sequences, roughly a quarter of them seen once, and the ten largest clones take 0.7% to 0.95%. Sequencing input: naive CD8+ T cells from blood, with Jurkat cell RNA spiked in. Receptors originate from a human donor in good health. Some libraries in this study had Jurkat cell RNA spiked in. CDR3s include the opening cysteine and the closing phenylalanine or tryptophan. D genes are given only for firm matches. The size of a clone is reported for some rows only, either as once, few or many, or as a class for expanded clones.

J gene,D gene,clone size,V gene,CDR3 DNA,CDR3 protein
TRBJ1-1,TRBD1,-,TRBV6-6,TGTGCCAGCAGCCGGCAACCGACAGGGGACACTGAAGCTTTCTTT,CASSRQPTGDTEAFF
TRBJ1-6,-,few,TRBV27,TGTGCCAGCAGTTTGAGGGGCCATGGGTCACCCCTCCACTTT,CASSLRGHGSPLHF
TRBJ2-5,-,few,TRBV7-9,TGTGCCAGCAGTACTTGGTCAGCGGAGACCCAGTACTTC,CASSTWSAETQYF
TRBJ1-6,TRBD1,few,TRBV19,TGTGCCAGTAGTACCGGGACAGTGTATTCACCCCTCCACTTT,CASSTGTVYSPLHF
TRBJ1-1,-,-,TRBV30,TGTGCCTGGACCCTTTACAGGGCGCAGAACACTGAAGCTTTCTTT,CAWTLYRAQNTEAFF
TRBJ1-1,TRBD1,many,TRBV7-9,TGTGCCAGCAGCGCATGGACAGGCGAGAACACTGAAGCTTTCTTT,CASSAWTGENTEAFF
TRBJ1-1,-,few,TRBV4-1,TGCGCCAGCAGCCAAGGGCCGGGGGCGACTGAAGCTTTCTTT,CASSQGPGATEAFF
TRBJ1-1,TRBD1,many,TRBV27,TGTGCCAGCAGTCTCAGGGGGCCAGGCACTGAAGCTTTCTTT,CASSLRGPGTEAFF
TRBJ1-5,TRBD1,many,TRBV6-5,TGTGCCAGCACCGTAAAGACAGGGGGTCAGCCCCAGCATTTT,CASTVKTGGQPQHF
TRBJ2-7,TRBD1,many,TRBV6-6,TGTGCCAGCAGGTTGGGGACAGCTATTTCCTACGAGCAGTACTTC,CASRLGTAISYEQYF
TRBJ1-1,-,many,TRBV30,TGTGCCTGGACCCAGGGGCTGGGCCAAGCTTTCTTT,CAWTQGLGQAFF
TRBJ2-3,-,-,TRBV4-1,TGCGCCAGCAGCCAAGTCCACCCCCTAGCGCCAGATACGCAGTATTTT,CASSQVHPLAPDTQYF
TRBJ1-6,TRBD1,many,TRBV25-1,TGTGCCAGTCATCCGGGACAGTATAATTCACCCCTCCACTTT,CASHPGQYNSPLHF